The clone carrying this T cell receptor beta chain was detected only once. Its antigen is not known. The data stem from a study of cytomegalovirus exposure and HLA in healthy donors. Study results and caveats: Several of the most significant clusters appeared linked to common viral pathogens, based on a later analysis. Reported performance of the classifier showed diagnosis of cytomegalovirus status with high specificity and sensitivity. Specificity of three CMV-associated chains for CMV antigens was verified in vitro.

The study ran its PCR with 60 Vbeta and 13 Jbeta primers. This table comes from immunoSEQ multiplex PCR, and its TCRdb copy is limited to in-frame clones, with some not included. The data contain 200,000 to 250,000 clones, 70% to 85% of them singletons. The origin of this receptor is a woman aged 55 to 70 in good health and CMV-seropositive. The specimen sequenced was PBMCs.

DNA for the CDR3: TGTGCCAGCAGCCGAAATCAGGGGGGCACTGAAGCTTTCTTT. Its translation is CASSRNQGGTEAFF. This chain connects TRBV11-3 to TRBJ1-1; TRBD1 matches 7 bases. CDR1 SGHNT and CDR2 YENEEA come from the germline V gene. After removal of 5 bases from V and 4 bases from J, the junction contained 7 bases not matched to a gene. CDR3 length: 14 residues. Drawing the rest from reference TRBV11-3 and TRBJ1-1, the complete variable domain is EAGVVQSPRYKIIEKKQPVAFWCNPISGHNTLYWYLQNLGQGPELLIRYENEEAVDDSQLPKDRFSAERLKGVDSTLKIQPAELGDSAVYLCASSRNQGGTEAFFGQGTRLTVV.